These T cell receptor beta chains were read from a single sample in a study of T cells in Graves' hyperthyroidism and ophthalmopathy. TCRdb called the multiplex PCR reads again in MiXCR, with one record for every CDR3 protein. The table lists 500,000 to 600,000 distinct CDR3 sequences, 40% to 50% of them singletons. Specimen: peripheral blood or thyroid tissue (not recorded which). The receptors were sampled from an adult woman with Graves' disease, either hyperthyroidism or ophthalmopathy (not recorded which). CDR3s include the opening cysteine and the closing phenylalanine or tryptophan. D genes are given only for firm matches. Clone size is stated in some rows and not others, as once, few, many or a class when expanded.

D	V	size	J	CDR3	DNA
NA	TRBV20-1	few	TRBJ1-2	CSARRGGPIANYGYTF	TGCAGTGCTAGGCGGGGAGGACCAATAGCTAACTATGGCTACACCTTC
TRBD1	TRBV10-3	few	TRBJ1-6	CASSAGGRSNNSPLHF	TGTGCCAGCAGTGCAGGGGGCAGGTCCAATAATTCACCCCTCCACTTT
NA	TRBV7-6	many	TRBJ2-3	CASSSYQGFADTQYF	TGTGCCAGCAGCTCCTATCAGGGGTTCGCAGATACGCAGTATTTT
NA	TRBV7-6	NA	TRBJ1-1	CASSPYRTLNTEAFF	TGTGCCAGCAGCCCGTACAGGACCCTGAACACTGAAGCTTTCTTT
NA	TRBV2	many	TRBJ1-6	CASSEWLRGSPLHF	TGTGCCAGCAGTGAGTGGCTGAGAGGTTCACCCCTCCACTTT
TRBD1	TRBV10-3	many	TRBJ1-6	CAISESPDRGQLTPLHF	TGTGCCATCAGTGAGAGCCCGGACAGGGGCCAATTGACACCCCTCCACTTT
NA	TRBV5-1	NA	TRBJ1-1	CASSHARDGAEAFF	TGCGCCAGCAGCCATGCAAGAGACGGTGCTGAAGCTTTCTTT
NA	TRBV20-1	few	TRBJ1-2	CSVSLGRTAGYTF	TGCAGTGTATCCCTGGGCCGAACGGCTGGCTACACCTTC
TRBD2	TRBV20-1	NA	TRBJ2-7	CSALSGRAYEQYF	TGCAGTGCTCTTAGCGGGAGGGCCTACGAACAGTACTTC
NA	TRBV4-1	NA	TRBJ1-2	CASSQLRGRSVVNYGYTF	TGCGCCAGCAGCCAACTCCGGGGCAGGTCCGTGGTGAACTATGGCTACACCTTC
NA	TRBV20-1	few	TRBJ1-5	CSARRAGGQETQHF	TGCAGTGCTAGAAGAGCGGGGGGCCAAGAGACCCAGCATTTT
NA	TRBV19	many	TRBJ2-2	CASSIRSDGGELFF	TGTGCCAGTAGTATACGGTCAGACGGAGGGGAGCTGTTTTTT
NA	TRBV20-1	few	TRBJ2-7	CSARRFGSYEQYF	TGCAGTGCCCGCCGCTTCGGCTCCTACGAGCAGTACTTC
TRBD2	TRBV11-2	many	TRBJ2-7	CASSLASGGYEQYF	TGTGCCAGCAGCCTTGCTAGCGGAGGTTACGAGCAGTACTTC
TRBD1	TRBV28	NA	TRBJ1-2	CASSFVGQRSGYTF	TGTGCCAGCAGTTTCGTGGGACAGCGAAGCGGCTACACCTTC
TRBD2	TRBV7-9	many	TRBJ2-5	CASSTRLAQETQYF	TGTGCCAGCAGCACCAGACTAGCGCAAGAGACCCAGTACTTC
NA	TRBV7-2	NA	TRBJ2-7	CASSFGGREQYF	TGTGCCAGCAGCTTTGGGGGACGCGAGCAGTACTTC
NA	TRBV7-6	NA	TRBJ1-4	CASSPTGQNEKLFF	TGTGCCAGCAGCCCAACAGGGCAGAATGAAAAACTGTTTTTT
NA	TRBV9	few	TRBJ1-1	CASSAHKNTEAFF	TGTGCCAGCAGTGCCCACAAGAACACTGAAGCTTTCTTT
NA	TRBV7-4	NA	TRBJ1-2	CASRHLGYGYTF	TGTGCCAGCAGACACCTTGGCTATGGCTACACCTTC
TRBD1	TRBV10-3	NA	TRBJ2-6	CAISGTGQRQQLNSGANVLTF	TGTGCCATCAGTGGTACGGGACAGCGTCAGCAACTAAACTCTGGGGCCAACGTCCTGACTTTC
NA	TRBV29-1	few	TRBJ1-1	CSVEDLEGLAFF	TGCAGCGTTGAAGACTTGGAAGGGTTGGCTTTCTTT
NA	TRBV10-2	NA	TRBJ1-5	CASSDVPHQPQHF	TGCGCCAGCAGTGATGTGCCCCATCAGCCCCAGCATTTT
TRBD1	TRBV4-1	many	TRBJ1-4	CASSQDRVNEKLFF	TGCGCCAGCAGCCAGGACAGGGTTAATGAAAAACTGTTTTTT
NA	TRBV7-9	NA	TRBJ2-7	CASSPGPSYDQYF	TGCGCCAGCAGCCCGGGACCCTCCTACGATCAGTACTTC
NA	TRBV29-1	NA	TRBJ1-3	CSVEGDTIYF	TGCAGCGTTGAAGGGGACACCATATATTTT
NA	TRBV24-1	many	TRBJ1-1	CATSGDTYEAFF	TGTGCCACCAGTGGCGACACGTATGAAGCTTTCTTT
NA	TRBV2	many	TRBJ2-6	CARLRLSLSGANVLTF	TGTGCCAGGCTCAGGCTCTCTCTCTCTGGGGCCAACGTCCTGACTTTC
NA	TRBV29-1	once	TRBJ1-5	CSVGSGVNQPQHF	TGCAGCGTTGGGTCAGGGGTGAATCAGCCCCAGCATTTT
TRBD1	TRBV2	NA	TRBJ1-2	CASALDRGYGYTF	TGTGCCAGCGCCTTGGACAGGGGCTATGGCTACACCTTC
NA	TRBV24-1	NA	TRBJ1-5	CAQGTSNQPQHF	TGTGCCCAGGGAACAAGCAATCAGCCCCAGCATTTT
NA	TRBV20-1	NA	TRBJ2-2	CSARGRGIPTGELFF	TGCAGTGCTAGAGGAAGGGGCATCCCCACCGGGGAGCTGTTTTTT
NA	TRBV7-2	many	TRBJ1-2	CASSPSGPLGYTF	TGTGCCAGCAGCCCCTCTGGACCTCTGGGCTACACCTTC
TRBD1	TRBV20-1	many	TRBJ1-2	CSPNPRGRVFYGYTF	TGCAGTCCAAACCCCAGGGGGCGCGTATTCTATGGCTACACCTTC
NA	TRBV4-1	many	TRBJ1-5	CASSQEGRQPQHF	TGCGCCAGCAGCCAGGAAGGGAGGCAGCCCCAGCATTTT
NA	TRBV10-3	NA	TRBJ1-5	CASRRQQRQPQHF	TGTGCCAGCAGACGACAGCAACGTCAGCCCCAGCATTTT
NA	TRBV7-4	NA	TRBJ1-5	CASSAITSGAQHF	TGTGCCAGCAGCGCCATCACCTCAGGGGCCCAGCATTTT
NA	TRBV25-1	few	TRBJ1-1	CASSEYGEGTEAFF	TGTGCCAGCAGTGAGTATGGAGAGGGCACTGAAGCTTTCTTT
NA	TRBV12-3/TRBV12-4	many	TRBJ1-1	CASSLRPRGMNTEAFF	TGTGCCAGCAGTTTGCGCCCTAGGGGAATGAACACTGAAGCTTTCTTT
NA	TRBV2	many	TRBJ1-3	CASSEARSVGNTIYF	TGTGCCAGCAGTGAAGCGCGAAGCGTTGGAAACACCATATATTTT
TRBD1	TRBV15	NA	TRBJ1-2	CATSSFGQGAEDGYTF	TGTGCCACCAGCAGCTTTGGACAGGGGGCAGAGGATGGCTACACCTTC
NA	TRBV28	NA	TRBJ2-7	CASSYASAVPYEQYF	TGTGCCAGCAGTTACGCGTCGGCGGTGCCCTACGAGCAGTACTTC
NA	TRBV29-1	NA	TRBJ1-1	CSVDGGQMNTEAFF	TGCAGCGTAGATGGCGGACAAATGAACACTGAAGCTTTCTTT
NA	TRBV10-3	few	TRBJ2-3	CAISVMGGTDTQYF	TGTGCCATCAGTGTCATGGGCGGCACAGATACGCAGTATTTT
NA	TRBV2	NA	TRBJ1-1	CASNKQGSTEAFF	TGTGCCAGCAACAAGCAAGGGAGCACTGAAGCTTTCTTT
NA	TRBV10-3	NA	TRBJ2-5	CATALFGVDVGQETQYF	TGTGCCACCGCCCTATTTGGGGTTGACGTTGGCCAAGAGACCCAGTACTTC
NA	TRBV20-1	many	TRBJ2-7	CSVGSGTHEQYF	TGCAGTGTCGGCTCAGGGACCCACGAGCAGTACTTC
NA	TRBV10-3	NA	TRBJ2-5	CACSASGLAEDQETQYF	NA
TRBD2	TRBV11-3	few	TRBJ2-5	CASSHTSGSFGETQYF	TGTGCCAGCAGCCACACTAGCGGGAGCTTCGGGGAGACCCAGTACTTC
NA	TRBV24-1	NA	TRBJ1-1	CASLSGGTEAFF	TGTGCTAGTTTGTCGGGAGGCACTGAAGCTTTCTTT
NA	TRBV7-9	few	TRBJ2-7	CASSPRDTSQEQYF	TGCGCCAGCAGCCCCCGGGACACCTCTCAGGAGCAGTACTTC
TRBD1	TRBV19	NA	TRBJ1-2	CASSPRGQGAYGYTF	TGTGCCAGTAGTCCAAGGGGACAGGGAGCTTATGGCTACACCTTC
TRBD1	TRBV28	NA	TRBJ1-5	CASRQGMSQPQHF	TGTGCCAGCAGACAGGGGATGAGTCAGCCCCAGCATTTT
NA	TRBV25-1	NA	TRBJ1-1	CASSLALGGSDTEAFF	TGTGCCAGCAGCTTGGCTTTAGGGGGGTCGGACACTGAAGCTTTCTTT
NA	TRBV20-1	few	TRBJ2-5	CSAQNTEATYQEAQYF	TGCAGTGCTCAGAACACAGAGGCTACGTACCAAGAGGCCCAGTACTTC
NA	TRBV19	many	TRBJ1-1	CASKENRDIAEAFF	TGTGCCAGTAAGGAAAACCGGGACATAGCTGAAGCTTTCTTT
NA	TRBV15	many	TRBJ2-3	CATSTRTSSTDTQYF	TGTGCCACCAGCACCCGGACTTCTAGCACAGATACGCAGTATTTT
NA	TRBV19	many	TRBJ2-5	CASSISETQYF	TGTGCCAGTAGTATCTCCGAGACCCAGTACTTC
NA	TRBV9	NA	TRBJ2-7	CASSVVVGTYEQYF	TGTGCCAGCAGCGTAGTTGTAGGGACCTACGAGCAGTACTTC
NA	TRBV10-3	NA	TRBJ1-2	CAISETGRGGYTF	TGTGCCATCAGTGAGACCGGCCGGGGTGGCTACACCTTC